The 10 T cell receptor beta chains below come from one sample, sequenced in a study of OX40 agonist ivuxolimab in advanced cancers. Generated by immunoSEQ multiplex PCR, the TCRdb table keeps only in-frame clones and is missing some. The sample carries more than 50,000 clones, 85% to 90% recorded once. Here the sequenced sample was CD4+ or CD8+ T cells sorted from blood, taken in a trial of the OX40 agonist ivuxolimab. All receptors come from an adult with an advanced solid tumor such as melanoma, head and neck, liver or kidney cancer.

The V gene is TRBV27, the J gene TRBJ2-7; 7 bases are a match to TRBD1. The germline CDR1 and CDR2 sequences are MNHEY and SMNVEV (reference sequence). The length of the CDR3 is 15 residues. Trimming removed 2 bases from V and 4 bases from J; junction bases left unmatched: 8. DNA for the CDR3: TGTGCCAGCAGTTTAACAGGGGCCTTCGAATACGAGCAGTACTTC. It yields the protein CASSLTGAFEYEQYF.

The gene calls are TRBV28 and TRBJ2-1; 14 bases are a match to TRBD2. The junction had 4 bases not matched to a gene; V was cut back by 6 bases and J by 6 bases. The CDR3 spans 15 residues. From germline, CDR1 is MDHEN and CDR2 SYDVKM. The CDR3 protein is CASSYGTSGSNEQFF. The CDR3 DNA is TGTGCCAGCAGCTACGGGACTAGCGGGAGCAATGAGCAGTTCTTC.

This clone was seen only once. The V gene is TRBV27, the J gene TRBJ2-1, with TRBD2 matching over 9 bases. Trimming removed 4 bases from V and 10 bases from J; junction bases left unmatched: 8. The CDR3 consists of 14 residues. Looked up from germline, CDR1 is MNHEY and CDR2 is SMNVEV (reference sequence). The CDR3 DNA follows: TGTGCCAGCAGTTGGGCGGGAGGGAACTTCGAGCAGTTCTTC. This translates into CASSWAGGNFEQFF.

This rearrangement joins TRBV11-2 to TRBJ2-7; 10 nucleotides agree with TRBD1. V gave up 6 bases and J gave up 6 bases; unmatched junction bases: 14. CDR1 and CDR2 from the germline V gene are SGHAT and FQNNGV. The CDR3 covers 16 residues. CDR3 DNA: TGTGCCAGCAGACCAAATATGGGACAGGGGTACCCCGAGCAGTACTTC. Translation: CASRPNMGQGYPEQYF.

The chain employs TRBV27 and TRBJ1-5; the match to TRBD1 covers 7 bases. From germline, CDR1 is MNHEY and CDR2 SMNVEV (reference sequence). The CDR3 spans 15 residues. V was pared by 5 bases and J by 5 bases, with 9 bases of the junction left unmatched. In DNA form, the CDR3 reads TGTGCCAGCAGTCCCCTAACAGGGGACTATCAGCCCCAGCATTTT. This encodes CASSPLTGDYQPQHF.

The rearrangement uses TRBV4-1 and TRBJ2-5; D remains unclear. Germline V gene data show CDR1 as MGHRA and CDR2 as YSYEKL. The CDR3 length is 13 residues. Trimming removed 1 base at V and 5 bases at J, with 8 bases between. The CDR3 spells CASSQVDGETQYF. The CDR3 DNA sequence: TGCGCCAGCAGCCAAGTTGACGGGGAGACCCAGTACTTC.

This chain joins TRBV28 and TRBJ1-1; TRBD1 might be the D (6 bases). Trimming took 6 bases from V and 3 from J, leaving 11 bases between them. The germline CDR1 and CDR2 sequences are MDHEN and SYDVKM. The CDR3 is 13 amino acids. The CDR3 DNA reads TGTGCCAGCAGAGTGGGGGCACACACTGAAGCTTTCTTT. Amino acids: CASRVGAHTEAFF.

This chain joins TRBV29-1 and TRBJ2-1, with D tentatively TRBD2 (5 bases). Trimming took 7 bases from V and 1 from J, leaving 11 bases between them. CDR1 and CDR2 from the germline V gene are SQVTM and ANQGSEA. The CDR3 has 13 residues. The CDR3 nucleotides are TGCAGCGGCCGTCGGGGTTCCTACAATGAGCAGTTCTTC. Its translation is CSGRRGSYNEQFF.

This clone showed up just once. V is TRBV5-1 and J is TRBJ2-6; D ambiguous. The CDR3 runs 15 residues. The V and J ends lost 0 bases and 4 bases respectively, with 8 bases between them. CDR1 is SGHRS, CDR2 YFSETQ, per germline. The CDR3 spells CASSLGWLGANVLTF. CDR3 bases: TGCGCCAGCAGCTTGGGGTGGTTGGGGGCCAACGTCCTGACTTTC.

The chain uses TRBV4-1 and TRBJ2-3; D unresolved. Per germline, CDR1 MGHRA and CDR2 YSYEKL. CDR3 size: 18 residues. V gave up 2 bases and J gave up 4 bases, with 22 bases separating them. The CDR3 loop is CASSQMAPRTSSADTQYF. The CDR3 DNA is TGCGCCAGCAGCCAAATGGCCCCTAGGACCTCGAGCGCAGATACGCAGTATTTT.